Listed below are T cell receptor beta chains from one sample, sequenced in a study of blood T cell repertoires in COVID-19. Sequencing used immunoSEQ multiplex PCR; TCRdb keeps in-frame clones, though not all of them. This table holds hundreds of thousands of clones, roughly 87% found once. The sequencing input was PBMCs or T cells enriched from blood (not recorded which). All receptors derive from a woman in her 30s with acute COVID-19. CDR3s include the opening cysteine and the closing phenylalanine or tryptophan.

cdr3_aa: CASATGDQPQHF
v_call: TRBV12-3/TRBV12-4

cdr3_aa: CASSPAPGRQGDNSPLHF
v_call: TRBV5-6

cdr3_aa: CASSIPGQGARQPQHF
v_call: TRBV19

cdr3_aa: CASSETGNEQFF
v_call: TRBV27

cdr3_aa: CASSQGLAGAPEQYF
v_call: TRBV28

cdr3_aa: CASSPREGVNTEAFF
v_call: TRBV7-8

cdr3_aa: CASRSLMPGAEAFF
v_call: TRBV28

cdr3_aa: CASNLDRGSNQPQHF
v_call: TRBV19

cdr3_aa: CASSLWRVRSPLHF
v_call: TRBV28

cdr3_aa: CASSLIGTSMNTEAFF
v_call: TRBV5-8

cdr3_aa: CAWTQTGFYTF
v_call: TRBV30

cdr3_aa: CASSGLAGPGYEQYF
v_call: TRBV2

cdr3_aa: CASTRVQGSGQPQHF
v_call: TRBV2